This entry lists 7 T cell receptor beta chains sequenced from one sample in a study of cytomegalovirus exposure and HLA in healthy donors. The assay was immunoSEQ multiplex PCR, and TCRdb's table has in-frame clones only and misses some. The repertoire holds 250,000 to 400,000 clones, roughly 87% seen once, with about 1.2% in the top ten. Sequences were obtained from PBMCs. The origin of the receptors is a woman in her 30s in good health and CMV-seropositive.

The rearrangement joins TRBV6-5 to TRBJ1-1; 10 nucleotides align to TRBD1. Germline CDR1 and CDR2: MNHEY and SVGAGI. Unmatched junction bases numbered 7, after V lost 2 bases and J lost 4 bases. The CDR3 loop spans 16 amino acids. CDR3 sequence reads: CASSYVWTGGVTEAFF. CDR3 bases: TGTGCCAGCAGTTACGTTTGGACAGGGGGTGTCACTGAAGCTTTCTTT.

This clone was observed once. The chain uses TRBV2 and TRBJ1-3, with D hard to call. Trimming left V 1 base short and J 0 bases short, with 4 bases between. The CDR3 has 14 amino acids. Germline loops: CDR1 SNHLY, CDR2 FYNNEI. CDR3 in amino acids: CASSEGYSGNTIYF. DNA of the CDR3: TGTGCCAGCAGTGAAGGGTACTCTGGAAACACCATATATTTT. Full variable domain (missing parts from reference TRBV2 and TRBJ1-3): EPEVTQTPSHQVTQMGQEVILRCVPISNHLYFYWYRQILGQKVEFLVSFYNNEISEKSEIFDDQFSVERPDGSNFTLKIRSTKLEDSAMYFCASSEGYSGNTIYFGEGSWLTVV.

V usage is TRBV25-1 and J usage is TRBJ2-7; D call uncertain. The germline CDR1 and CDR2 sequences are MGHDK and SYGVNS. V was clipped by 4 bases and J by 6 bases, with 7 bases between them. The CDR3 consists of 11 residues. CDR3 coding DNA: TGTGCCAGCAGTGTAGTTGGCGAGCAGTACTTC. It codes for CASSVVGEQYF.

CDR3 nucleotide sequence: TGCGCCAGCAGTGAAGGGCCTAGCGGGAGTCATGAGCAGTTCTTC. It translates to CASSEGPSGSHEQFF. The gene calls are TRBV10-2 and TRBJ2-1; 10 bases line up with TRBD2. The V gene end was trimmed by 3 bases and the J gene end by 8 bases; junction bases not matched to a gene: 7. There are 15 residues in the CDR3. Germline V lookup: CDR1 WSHSY, CDR2 SAAADI.

V is TRBV19 and J is TRBJ2-7; tentative D call: TRBD1 (6 bases). There are 14 residues in the CDR3. The germline V and J ends were trimmed by 2 bases and 4 bases, with 12 bases remaining between them. Per germline, CDR1 LNHDA and CDR2 SQIVND (reference sequence). The CDR3: CASSIFDRSYEQYF. CDR3 bases: TGTGCCAGTAGTATATTCGACAGGTCGTACGAGCAGTACTTC.

The rearrangement joins TRBV28 to TRBJ2-1; D remains ambiguous. From germline, CDR1 is MDHEN and CDR2 SYDVKM. Trimming took 6 bases from V and 0 from J, leaving 12 bases between them. The CDR3 length is 15 residues. CDR3 DNA: TGTGCCAGCAGCCCCCCAGGTATCTCCTACAATGAGCAGTTCTTC. As protein: CASSPPGISYNEQFF.

This clone was seen once. V and J are TRBV6-1 and TRBJ2-7; unclear D gene. Germline CDR1 MNHNS, CDR2 SASEGT. The V and J ends lost 7 bases and 3 bases respectively, with 13 bases between them. CDR3 size: 13 residues. The CDR3 loop is CASNGLVNYEQYF. In DNA form, the CDR3 reads TGTGCCAGCAATGGGTTGGTCAACTACGAGCAGTACTTC.